These 6 T cell receptor beta chains came from one sample sequenced in a study of T cell responses to AZD1222 COVID-19 vaccine. Sequenced by immunoSEQ multiplex PCR; TCRdb stores in-frame clones only, minus some. The sample holds tens of thousands of clones, about three quarters seen once. Specimen: peripheral blood, collected 28 days after the second dose of the MenACWY control vaccine. These receptors came from an adult who received the MenACWY meningococcal vaccine as a control.

V gene TRBV5-1 combines with J gene TRBJ1-1; maybe TRBD1 (6 bases). V was trimmed by 4 bases and J by 0 bases, leaving 16 bases between them. The CDR3 consists of 16 residues. Germline V lookup: CDR1 SGHRS, CDR2 YFSETQ. The CDR3 loop reads CASSPVGGAMNTEAFF. DNA for the CDR3: TGCGCCAGCAGCCCCGTGGGGGGGGCCATGAACACTGAAGCTTTCTTT.

This clone was detected only a few times. J is TRBJ2-6 and V is TRBV29-1, with D unclear. The CDR3 totals 12 residues. Looked up from germline, CDR1 is SQVTM and CDR2 is ANQGSEA. The V end lost 4 bases, the J end lost 6 bases, and 7 bases lay between the germline ends. CDR3 bases: TGCAGCGTTGGTTGGGAGGCCAACGTCCTGACTTTC. It codes for CSVGWEANVLTF.

This chain uses TRBV5-1 with TRBJ2-2, with D unclear. Looked up from germline, CDR1 is SGHRS and CDR2 is YFSETQ. Trimming removed 4 bases at V and 1 base at J, with 14 bases between. The CDR3 totals 16 residues. The CDR3 reads CASSPAQIGNTGELFF. CDR3 DNA: TGCGCCAGCAGCCCCGCACAGATCGGGAACACCGGGGAGCTGTTTTTT.

The chain is built from TRBV5-1 and TRBJ2-3; 7 bases are shared with TRBD1. Losses at the gene ends were 2 bases for V and 6 bases for J; bases not matched to a gene: 12. CDR3 length: 16 residues. Germline loops: CDR1 SGHRS, CDR2 YFSETQ. The CDR3 DNA reads TGCGCCAGCAGCTTTACCCCCTCCCGACAGGGCGATACGCAGTATTTT. This codes for CASSFTPSRQGDTQYF.

This chain connects TRBV2 to TRBJ2-1, with D possibly matching TRBD1 (5 bases). The CDR3 extends over 13 amino acids. Germline CDR1 reads SNHLY; CDR2 reads FYNNEI. The V end lost 7 bases, the J end lost 7 bases, and 14 bases lay between the germline ends. CDR3 sequence: CASTQGFSNEQFF. CDR3 DNA sequence: TGTGCCAGCACCCAGGGATTTTCTAATGAGCAGTTCTTC.

The chain joins TRBV19 to TRBJ1-1; D is undetermined. V was trimmed by 6 bases and J by 0 bases, leaving 11 bases between them. CDR1 is LNHDA and CDR2 is SQIVND in the germline V gene (reference sequence). CDR3 length equals 14 residues. The CDR3 reads CASSFGELNTEAFF. The DNA of the CDR3 is TGTGCCAGTAGCTTTGGAGAATTGAACACTGAAGCTTTCTTT.